This entry is about one T cell receptor (beta chain). The sample belongs to a study of blood T cell repertoires in COVID-19. At the level of the study: From the United States, Italy and Spain came samples of acute and convalescent COVID-19. The cDNA or gDNA used as material had been derived from T cells, B-cell-depleted T cells, or PBMCs.

Per the original data handling: It was from reference gene primer amplification that nucleated cell counts were estimated. Using immunoSEQ multiplex PCR, the repertoire was profiled, and TCRdb retains in-frame clones only, with some absent. Clone size and the V and J calls come from that table; the DNA yielded D and trimming. The sample includes 240,000 or so clones, more than 75% of them seen just once. The germline V gene encodes CDR1 LGHNA and CDR2 YNFKEQ. V lost 1 base to trimming and J lost 0 bases, with 6 bases between them. This CDR3 is 14 amino acids long. The chain combines TRBV4-2 with TRBJ1-1; D call uncertain. Sequenced input: peripheral blood. The TCR sequence derives from a woman aged 40 to 49 who had recovered from COVID-19. The CDR3 loop is CASSQGGMNTEAFF. Written as DNA, the CDR3 is TGTGCCAGCAGCCAAGGAGGAATGAACACTGAAGCTTTCTTT.